This TCR beta chain was documented in a study of T cell changes during pregnancy in multiple sclerosis. The method was immunoSEQ multiplex PCR; TCRdb's version includes in-frame clones alone and lacks a portion of them. Of more than 85,000 clones listed, over 85% are singletons. This CDR3 is built from 13 residues. Per germline, CDR1 SNHLY and CDR2 FYNNEI. V lost 6 bases to trimming and J lost 6 bases, with 15 bases between them. The chain links TRBV2 to TRBJ2-7; maybe TRBD2 (6 bases). The sequencing used peripheral blood, collected after pregnancy. The receptor was isolated from a female donor in good health, enrolled as a control in a pregnancy study. In DNA form, the CDR3 reads TGTGCCAGCAGCCTCGGAGGGAGATCCGAGCAGTACTTC. This gives the protein CASSLGGRSEQYF.